These T cell receptor beta chains were read from a single sample in a study of tumor-infiltrating lymphocytes in localized non-small cell lung cancer. Sequencing was performed with immunoSEQ multiplex PCR; in TCRdb, only in-frame clones are kept and a portion is missing. The sample consists of 15,000 to 20,000 clones, roughly 79% of them appearing once. Sequencing was done on a sample of lung tumor tissue. The receptors shown here come from a human donor with non-small cell lung cancer. Both conserved end residues are trimmed from each CDR3.

cdr3_aa	v_call
ASTTSGNTGELF	TRBV25-1
ASSESFSTGELF	TRBV10-1
ASSQASGVEQY	TRBV4-1
AIRRTVLTNGYT	TRBV10-3
ASSPGGPAAAEQY	TRBV18
ATRDGGAYNEQF	TRBV6-5
SVATGMSTEAF	TRBV29-1
ASSSKDRNQETQY	TRBV5-4
ASSPRTGNQNIQY	TRBV5-1
ASSLQGSFETQY	TRBV27
ASSTPGDRKAF	TRBV7-9
AWSVGSNQPQH	TRBV30
ASSAPDRGPNEQF	TRBV28
ASSLFQRGEDTEAF	TRBV13
AWRRRETEAF	TRBV30
ASSLGGYGYT	TRBV28
AISVRREDEQY	TRBV10-3
AWSVVLAANEQF	TRBV30
ASSPGGPSNTEAF	TRBV5-1
ASSGGSQDTQY	TRBV6-5
AIRPDSGTGETQY	TRBV10-3
ASSPEDLPADNEQF	TRBV25-1
ASSRDFSGANVLT	TRBV27
ASSEPTGGSSPLH	TRBV25-1
ASSWIPNTEAF	TRBV5-6
ASSRLAGGDTQY	TRBV4-2
ASKSGGGTYNEQF	TRBV5-1
ASTAGGASPYEQY	TRBV2
ASSSLWTVSLFTDTQY	TRBV7-9
ASSNRGPEAGYT	TRBV28
ASSSRDIGAGANVLT	TRBV7-3
ASSPTGYDGELF	TRBV7-2
AWSVWGTSGNTIY	TRBV30
ASSTGTSGSGTKTDTQY	TRBV27
ASRRARGYT	TRBV14
ASRQGASYEQY	TRBV27
ASSLVVAQPQH	TRBV11-3
ASRRQGGNPGELF	TRBV5-1
ASSPATSGGTGETQY	TRBV27
ASSRTGTGGNGYT	TRBV6-5
ASRGQANTEAF	TRBV19
ASSPLQGASYGYT	TRBV18
ASSQGPPGGAGVGGNEQF	TRBV4-2
ASSQDRASGGLEQF	TRBV4-2
ASSEAGGKGDEQF	TRBV25-1
ASSPGDRTYSGANVLT	TRBV7-9
AWKEPLWGSGNTIY	TRBV30
ASSLISSYNSPLH	TRBV5-5
ASSVTDNYGYT	TRBV2
ASNRAGNSPLH	TRBV27
ASSPDPYSYNEQF	TRBV5-1